Listed below are T cell receptor beta chains from one sample, sequenced in a study of T cell changes during pregnancy in multiple sclerosis. Libraries were prepared by immunoSEQ multiplex PCR; TCRdb keeps only in-frame clonotypes and omits some of them. The sample lists about 79,000 clones; 93% were seen once. The sequencing here drew on peripheral blood, taken in the second trimester of pregnancy. Receptor source: a female donor in good health, enrolled as a control in a pregnancy study. Each CDR3 is given without its conserved first and last residue. Fields, in order: J gene, V gene, CDR3 protein.

J gene: TRBJ2-5; V gene: TRBV11-3; CDR3 protein: ASSSGLLQETQY
J gene: TRBJ2-1; V gene: TRBV4-3; CDR3 protein: ASSHPTDRVGNEQF
J gene: TRBJ1-1; V gene: TRBV5-4; CDR3 protein: ASSSDLGNTEAF
J gene: TRBJ2-1; V gene: TRBV7-7; CDR3 protein: ASSRGLAADEQF
J gene: TRBJ2-3; V gene: TRBV5-1; CDR3 protein: ASSLGARAGTDTQY
J gene: TRBJ2-1; V gene: TRBV4-2; CDR3 protein: ASSQLVQTVSSYNEQF
J gene: TRBJ1-2; V gene: TRBV6-1; CDR3 protein: ASSEEDRANYGYT
J gene: TRBJ1-1; V gene: TRBV19; CDR3 protein: ASSKRGAGTEAF
J gene: TRBJ1-5; V gene: TRBV19; CDR3 protein: ASIGTGRSNQPQH
J gene: TRBJ1-1; V gene: TRBV7-2; CDR3 protein: ASSSGQEVGYTEAF
J gene: TRBJ2-1; V gene: TRBV7-3; CDR3 protein: ASSLNAPPGNEQF
J gene: TRBJ2-1; V gene: TRBV7-9; CDR3 protein: ASSLTIGGAKGNEQF
J gene: TRBJ2-5; V gene: TRBV9; CDR3 protein: ASSVGRGTLETQY
J gene: TRBJ2-7; V gene: TRBV30; CDR3 protein: AWSSVYEQY
J gene: TRBJ1-2; V gene: TRBV14; CDR3 protein: ASSQAGGGSYGYT
J gene: TRBJ1-5; V gene: TRBV6-4; CDR3 protein: ASSEVSGNQPQH
J gene: TRBJ1-5; V gene: TRBV30; CDR3 protein: AWSLSSGPQH
J gene: TRBJ1-1; V gene: TRBV27; CDR3 protein: ASSFSDSEAF
J gene: TRBJ1-6; V gene: TRBV4-2; CDR3 protein: ASSQARVSVAGGNSPLH
J gene: TRBJ1-1; V gene: TRBV10-3; CDR3 protein: AISYRTGVEAF
J gene: TRBJ1-1; V gene: TRBV11-2; CDR3 protein: ASSLDLGRDIPTEAF
J gene: TRBJ1-2; V gene: TRBV2; CDR3 protein: ASSSRGRNYGYT
J gene: TRBJ2-7; V gene: TRBV6-1; CDR3 protein: ASSESGQVYEQY
J gene: TRBJ2-7; V gene: TRBV5-1; CDR3 protein: ASSSGSPYEQY
J gene: TRBJ2-2; V gene: TRBV2; CDR3 protein: ASSWDRQNTGELF
J gene: TRBJ1-1; V gene: TRBV4-2; CDR3 protein: ASSQDSAANTEAF
J gene: TRBJ2-6; V gene: TRBV13; CDR3 protein: ASSLVQRGSSGANVLT
J gene: TRBJ2-3; V gene: TRBV5-6; CDR3 protein: ASSLGRTDTQY
J gene: TRBJ2-3; V gene: TRBV11-2; CDR3 protein: ASSLSGGTDTQY
J gene: TRBJ2-1; V gene: TRBV4-2; CDR3 protein: ASSQDLSNEQF
J gene: TRBJ2-6; V gene: TRBV6-5; CDR3 protein: ASTRGTGANVLT
J gene: TRBJ2-1; V gene: TRBV2; CDR3 protein: ASTSVSSFTEQF
J gene: TRBJ1-4; V gene: TRBV9; CDR3 protein: ASSVNPGEKLF
J gene: TRBJ1-1; V gene: TRBV19; CDR3 protein: ASSTGTGASEAF
J gene: TRBJ2-3; V gene: TRBV5-1; CDR3 protein: ASTPLGETLGTDTQY
J gene: TRBJ1-2; V gene: TRBV27; CDR3 protein: ASSKPGQGYGYT
J gene: TRBJ2-7; V gene: TRBV2; CDR3 protein: ASSGPSYEQY
J gene: TRBJ1-6; V gene: TRBV4-3; CDR3 protein: ASSRVTGASPLH
J gene: TRBJ2-5; V gene: TRBV5-1; CDR3 protein: ASSLVAGETETQY
J gene: TRBJ2-1; V gene: TRBV9; CDR3 protein: ASSVGGDYNEQF
J gene: TRBJ1-2; V gene: TRBV15; CDR3 protein: ATSRAGRQGAYGYT